This entry lists 6 T cell receptor beta chains sequenced from one sample in a study of T cell clonality in common variable immunodeficiency. Sequencing was performed with immunoSEQ multiplex PCR; in TCRdb, only in-frame clones are kept and a portion is missing. Observed in the sample are fewer than 50,000 clones, none of them singletons. Source material: peripheral blood mononuclear cells. These receptors came from a person between 18 and 70 years old in good health.

This clone has a count of ten or more. The read halts 3 residues ahead of the CDR3 end, with the missing end drawn from the germline J gene. The gene calls are TRBV11-2 and TRBJ2-1; a possible D gene is TRBD1 (5 bases). The CDR3 runs to 15 residues. V lost 5 bases and J 6 bases, leaving 17 bases between the germline ends. Per the germline V gene, CDR1 is SGHAT and CDR2 is FQNNGV. CDR3 loop: CASSILRAASNEQFF. CDR3 DNA, as far as it was read: TGTGCCAGCAGCATCCTCAGGGCCGCGAGCAATGAG.

This clone was observed many times. CDR3 sequence reads: CASSDPDPLVEYNEQFF. The CDR3 bases that were read are TGTGCCAGCAGTGACCCTGATCCCTTAGTAGAGTACAATGAG. This rearrangement joins TRBV6-4 to TRBJ2-1, with D hard to call. The read finishes 3 residues shy of the CDR3 end, and the germline J gene is used to complete it. This CDR3 region has 17 residues. The germline CDR1 and CDR2 sequences are MRHNA and SNTAGT. V was shortened by 2 bases and J by 4 bases, with 18 bases between the two germline ends.

This clone was seen many times. The read halts 3 residues ahead of the CDR3 end, with the missing end drawn from the germline J gene. The chain employs TRBV30 and TRBJ2-3; no firm D call. The germline V gene encodes CDR1 GTSNPN and CDR2 SVGIG (reference sequence). Between the trimmed V and J ends, which lost 0 bases and 6 bases, there was a span of 10 bases. This CDR3 region has 13 residues. The CDR3 bases that were read are TGTGCCTGGAGTGTACGGTTAGGGGATACG. Protein: CAWSVRLGDT. The full-length CDR3 reads as CAWSVRLGDTQYF.

At least ten counts were recorded for this clone. The CDR3: CAVTDLDRSSYNSPLHF. The part of the CDR3 DNA that was read is TGTGCCGTAACTGACTTGGACAGGAGCTCCTATAATTCACCC. This sequence joins TRBV30 and TRBJ1-6; TRBD1 aligns across 7 bases. The read falls 3 residues short of the CDR3 end, and the missing part is taken from the germline J gene. The CDR3 is 17 amino acids. Trimming at V came to 8 bases and at J to 0 bases, leaving 13 bases not matched to a gene. Germline-derived CDR1 and CDR2 are GTSNPN and SVGIG (reference sequence).

This clone was recorded many times. Read coverage stops 3 residues before the CDR3 terminus; the germline J gene supplies the remainder. The chain has TRBV24-1 and TRBJ2-2; D not certain. V was shortened by 4 bases and J by 6 bases, with 14 bases between the two germline ends. The CDR3 contains 15 residues. Germline V gene data show CDR1 as KGHDR and CDR2 as SFDVKD. Here the CDR3 reads CATSDPKQMAGELFF. CDR3 DNA, as far as it was read: TGTGCCACCAGTGACCCAAAACAAATGGCCGGGGAG.

This clone has at least ten counts. The read ends 3 residues shy of where the CDR3 ends; the end is completed using the germline J gene. The V and J genes are TRBV4-1 and TRBJ1-4; tentatively, D is TRBD1 (6 bases). V was cut by 0 bases and J by 8 bases, with 16 bases left in between. Germline-derived CDR1 and CDR2 are MGHRA and YSYEKL. The CDR3 length is 16 residues. The sequenced part of the CDR3 DNA is TGCGCCAGCAGCCAAGATTGGGGGCAGGGCGGAGAAAAA. Encoded protein: CASSQDWGQGGEK. The full CDR3 reads CASSQDWGQGGEKLFF.